Listed below are T cell receptor beta chains from one sample, sequenced in a study of blood T cell repertoires in COVID-19. Libraries were prepared by immunoSEQ multiplex PCR; TCRdb keeps only in-frame clonotypes and omits some of them. The sample shows 110,000 or so clones, roughly 88% of them seen only once. Sequencing was carried out using peripheral blood. The source of these receptors is a woman older than 75 with active or convalescent COVID-19. CDR3s leave out the opening cysteine and the closing phenylalanine or tryptophan. A D gene is named only where the DNA matches it firmly. Size values are once, few and many counts, or a class for expanded clones, and some rows have none.

V gene: TRBV5-1
clone size: -
D gene: TRBD1
J gene: TRBJ2-2
CDR3 protein: ASDQGQGITGELF

V gene: TRBV3-1/TRBV3-2
clone size: -
D gene: TRBD2
J gene: TRBJ2-3
CDR3 protein: ASSQFSGGVDTQY

V gene: TRBV2
clone size: once
D gene: -
J gene: TRBJ1-3
CDR3 protein: ASSALGVDTIY

V gene: TRBV5-1
clone size: -
D gene: TRBD2
J gene: TRBJ2-7
CDR3 protein: ASSLVGEGPYEQY

V gene: TRBV6-5
clone size: -
D gene: -
J gene: TRBJ2-7
CDR3 protein: ASSQTGNSYEQY

V gene: TRBV18
clone size: -
D gene: -
J gene: TRBJ1-5
CDR3 protein: ASSPIPLNQPQH

V gene: TRBV21-1
clone size: -
D gene: -
J gene: TRBJ1-5
CDR3 protein: AGGTVAIRSDQPQH

V gene: TRBV7-7
clone size: -
D gene: -
J gene: TRBJ2-1
CDR3 protein: ASSLTLAHNEQF

V gene: TRBV19
clone size: few
D gene: -
J gene: TRBJ1-2
CDR3 protein: ACGTGNYGYT

V gene: TRBV14
clone size: -
D gene: -
J gene: TRBJ1-2
CDR3 protein: ASSPLSAGLAGYT

V gene: TRBV5-1
clone size: once
D gene: TRBD2
J gene: TRBJ2-7
CDR3 protein: ASSLGGRVYEQY